Below, 31 T cell receptor beta chains from the same sample are listed, as sequenced in a study of blood T cell repertoires in COVID-19. The method was immunoSEQ multiplex PCR; TCRdb's version includes in-frame clones alone and lacks a portion of them. The profile shows a few hundred thousand clones, approximately 87% of them singletons. Sequencing was done on a sample of peripheral blood. Source of these receptors: a woman aged 45-60 years with acute or convalescent COVID-19.

The chain links TRBV5-1 to TRBJ2-3, with 8 bases matching TRBD2. The CDR3 is 16 residues long. V shed 1 base, J shed 0 bases, and the junction held 4 bases outside the gene matches. The V gene's germline CDR1 is SGHRS and CDR2 YFSETQ. The CDR3 spells CASSLPGGPSTDTQYF. The CDR3 DNA follows: TGCGCCAGCAGCTTGCCGGGAGGGCCTAGCACAGATACGCAGTATTTT.

This clone has a single count. J is TRBJ2-2 and V is TRBV18, with D unresolved. Germline assignment: CDR1 KGHSH and CDR2 LQKENI. The germline V and J ends were trimmed by 5 bases and 5 bases, with 9 bases remaining between them. This CDR3 is 13 amino acids long. The CDR3 protein is CASSSTDTGELFF. For the CDR3, the DNA is TGTGCCAGCTCATCAACAGATACCGGGGAGCTGTTTTTT. Using reference TRBV18 and TRBJ2-2 for the parts outside the CDR3, the full variable domain is NAGVMQNPRHLVRRRGQEARLRCSPMKGHSHVYWYRQLPEEGLKFMVYLQKENIIDESGMPKERFSAEFPKEGPSILRIQQVVRGDSAAYFCASSSTDTGELFFGEGSRLTVL.

The rearrangement links TRBV7-9 to TRBJ1-2; D may be TRBD1 (5 bases). Germline CDR1 reads SEHNR; CDR2 reads FQNEAQ (reference sequence). V was pared by 5 bases and J by 4 bases, with 14 bases between. This CDR3 contains 14 residues. The CDR3 region is CASSGQGNGYGYTF. In DNA form, the CDR3 reads TGTGCCAGCAGCGGTCAGGGAAATGGCTATGGCTACACCTTC.

This clone has more than one count but fewer than ten. CDR3 DNA sequence: TGTGCCAGCAGCAGCCCTAGCGGGAGGTTGTACGAGCAGTACTTC. Translating gives CASSSPSGRLYEQYF. This chain uses TRBV6-2 or TRBV6-3 with TRBJ2-7, with 11 bases identical to TRBD2. The V segment lost 6 bases and the J segment 4 bases; nucleotides outside the gene matches: 8. CDR3 length equals 15 residues. Germline CDR1 and CDR2: MNHEY and SVGEGT.

J is TRBJ2-3 and V is TRBV6-2 or TRBV6-3; D unresolved. Germline-derived CDR1 and CDR2 are MNHEY and SVGEGT. V was pared by 3 bases and J by 2 bases, with 12 bases between. This CDR3 spans 15 amino acids. DNA for the CDR3: TGTGCCAGCAGTTATGGGTCGGGTTTCACAGATACGCAGTATTTT. Residues: CASSYGSGFTDTQYF.

The chain has TRBV7-3 and TRBJ2-2, with D perhaps matching TRBD1 (5 bases). Germline CDR1 and CDR2: SGHTA and FQGTGA. V was shortened by 5 bases and J by 2 bases, with 12 bases between the two germline ends. The CDR3 sequence is 15 residues long. CDR3 coding DNA: TGTGCCAGCAGCGCCCAGGGAACCAACACCGGGGAGCTGTTTTTT. It encodes CASSAQGTNTGELFF.

The CDR3 reads CASSKACGTGVTYEQYF. DNA of the CDR3: TGTGCCAGCAGCAAAGCTTGTGGGACAGGGGTCACCTACGAGCAGTACTTC. The V gene is TRBV21-1, the J gene TRBJ2-7; the DNA was not used to check the table's D call, TRBD1. TRBV21-1 is a listed pseudogene. CDR3 length: 17 amino acids.

This clone has a handful of counts. This chain links TRBV5-6 with TRBJ1-4; possible D gene TRBD1, 5 bases. Trimming cost V 4 bases and J 8 bases, with 15 bases left between them. The CDR3 extends over 14 amino acids. CDR1 and CDR2 (germline): SGHDT, YYEEEE. The CDR3 protein is CASSLGQFGEKLFF. The CDR3 nucleotides are TGTGCCAGCAGCCTTGGACAATTCGGGGAAAAACTGTTTTTT.

The chain joins TRBV5-1 to TRBJ1-4; the D gene is possibly TRBD1 (5 bases). Germline assignment: CDR1 SGHRS and CDR2 YFSETQ. The V gene lost 4 bases and the J gene lost 4 bases, with 8 bases spanning the gap. This CDR3 has 13 residues. CDR3 coding DNA: TGCGCCAGCAGCCCCGACAGTAATGAAAAACTGTTTTTT. It translates to CASSPDSNEKLFF.

The chain links TRBV5-1 to TRBJ2-5, with D possibly matching TRBD1 (6 bases). Trimming pared 3 bases from V and 4 bases from J, leaving 13 bases between. CDR3 length: 14 residues. Germline V gene sequence: CDR1 SGHRS, CDR2 YFSETQ. CDR3 DNA: TGCGCCAGCAGCTCAGGGGTGAAGGGAGAGACCCAGTACTTC. This codes for CASSSGVKGETQYF.

The CDR3 DNA sequence: TGTGCCAGCAGCTTGGGGGGAGGGATTGCGGCCGGGGAGCTGTTTTTT. Translation gives CASSLGGGIAAGELFF. The genes are TRBV21-1 and TRBJ2-2; the D call TRBD2 from the table was never checked on the DNA. TRBV21-1 is flagged as a pseudogene. The CDR3 runs to 16 residues.

In the case of this clone: Other DNA sequences in this specimen translate into the identical CDR3. V gene TRBV6-2 or TRBV6-3 combines with J gene TRBJ1-1; no firm D call. Germline V CDR1 and CDR2: MNHEY, SVGEGT. The CDR3 covers 13 residues. Trimming took 2 bases from V and 3 from J, leaving 7 bases between them. CDR3 sequence: CASSYRRDTEAFF. Here the CDR3 DNA reads TGTGCCAGCAGTTACCGGAGGGACACTGAAGCTTTCTTT.

The V call is TRBV30, the J call TRBJ2-7, with 7 bases fitting TRBD1. The CDR3 has 12 amino acids. Germline CDR1 and CDR2: GTSNPN and SVGIG (reference sequence). Trimming cost V 4 bases and J 4 bases; bases outside gene matches: 4. The CDR3 DNA is TGTGCCTGGAAGGGACAGATGTACGAGCAGTACTTC. The encoded protein is CAWKGQMYEQYF.

This clone was seen a single time. V is TRBV2 and J is TRBJ1-5, with D perhaps matching TRBD1 (5 bases). The V end lost 8 bases, the J end lost 4 bases, and 18 bases lay between the germline ends. CDR1 and CDR2 from the germline V gene are SNHLY and FYNNEI. CDR3 length: 15 amino acids. This CDR3 is CASQRTGERNQPQHF. In DNA, the CDR3 is TGTGCCAGCCAAAGGACGGGGGAAAGGAATCAGCCCCAGCATTTT.

The rearrangement links TRBV10-3 to TRBJ1-1; 9 bases map to TRBD1. The CDR3 length is 13 residues. V lost 11 bases, J lost 1 base, and 5 bases stayed unmatched. Per germline, CDR1 ENHRY and CDR2 SYGVKD. The CDR3 coding sequence is TGTGCCGCTCTGGGACAGGGGAACACTGAAGCTTTCTTT. Translation gives CAALGQGNTEAFF.

The V gene is TRBV5-1, the J gene TRBJ1-2, with 7 bases identical to TRBD1. The CDR3 contains 14 residues. Trimming at V came to 2 bases and at J to 4 bases, leaving 5 bases not matched to a gene. Germline assignment: CDR1 SGHRS and CDR2 YFSETQ. The CDR3 here is CASSFSRDSYGYTF. CDR3 DNA sequence: TGCGCCAGCAGCTTCTCCCGGGACAGCTATGGCTACACCTTC.

The chain joins TRBV12-3 or TRBV12-4 to TRBJ1-1; D is undetermined. V was shortened by 7 bases and J by 1 base, with 10 bases between the two germline ends. The CDR3 contains 13 residues. The CDR3 sequence: CASNSRGNTEAFF. DNA for the CDR3: TGTGCCAGCAATTCCCGGGGGAACACTGAAGCTTTCTTT.

The chain carries TRBV2 and TRBJ2-5; 8 nucleotides align to TRBD2. Germline V gives CDR1 SNHLY, CDR2 FYNNEI. The CDR3 consists of 15 residues. Trimming removed 6 bases from V and 4 bases from J; junction bases left unmatched: 10. CDR3 nucleotides: TGTGCCAGCAGCGAGGGACTAGGAATGGGAGAGACCCAGTACTTC. It specifies CASSEGLGMGETQYF.

The chain joins TRBV11-3 to TRBJ1-1, with 8 bases aligning to TRBD1. Germline assignment: CDR1 SGHNT and CDR2 YENEEA. J was trimmed by 4 bases and V by 5 bases; bases with no gene match: 9. CDR3 length: 15 residues. The CDR3 bases are TGTGCCAGCAGCACCCGGACAGGGTGGAGCACTGAAGCTTTCTTT. As protein: CASSTRTGWSTEAFF.

As for this clone: The CDR3 carries no conserved terminal phenylalanine or tryptophan, so it likely arises from a read error. No DNA is shown, since the ends of the CDR3 on it are uncertain; the CDR3 is the one TCRdb lists. This chain links TRBV12-3 or TRBV12-4 with TRBJ1-2; TRBD1, the table's D call, was not compared with the DNA. Inclusive of both ends, the CDR3 amounts to 13 amino acids. Here the CDR3 reads CASSLRVGAEKRL.

The V gene is TRBV19, the J gene TRBJ2-5; tentatively, D is TRBD1 (6 bases). This CDR3 contains 16 residues. From germline, CDR1 is LNHDA and CDR2 SQIVND (reference sequence). The V and J ends lost 5 bases and 5 bases respectively, with 21 bases between them. As DNA, the CDR3 is TGTGCCAGTAGTCTCACCGGGACAAAAGGCGGCGAGACCCAGTACTTC. It specifies CASSLTGTKGGETQYF.

This chain uses TRBV2 with TRBJ1-5; 9 bases agree with TRBD1. The CDR3 extends over 17 amino acids. Germline V gene lookup returns CDR1 SNHLY and CDR2 FYNNEI. The V segment lost 4 bases and the J segment 4 bases; nucleotides outside the gene matches: 11. The CDR3 DNA follows: TGTGCCAGCAGTGCCGGGACAGGGAACAGGGGGAATCAGCCCCAGCATTTT. It codes for CASSAGTGNRGNQPQHF.

This clone appeared a single time. The chain joins TRBV18 to TRBJ1-3; D not resolved. V lost 3 bases to trimming and J lost 0 bases, with 15 bases between them. The V gene's germline CDR1 is KGHSH and CDR2 LQKENI. This CDR3 spans 17 amino acids. CDR3 bases: TGTGCCAGCTCACCGCTTGCACTTTCCTACTCTGGAAACACCATATATTTT. Amino acid sequence: CASSPLALSYSGNTIYF.

This clone was picked up one time. The rearrangement joins TRBV28 to TRBJ2-1, with TRBD1 matching 7 bases. The CDR3 length is 15 residues. V lost 6 bases and J lost 5; bases outside the gene matches: 10. Germline V CDR1 and CDR2: MDHEN, SYDVKM. The CDR3 protein is CASSPRTGRDNEQFF. In nucleotides, the CDR3 is TGTGCCAGCAGCCCTAGGACAGGCCGGGACAATGAGCAGTTCTTC. Combining the CDR3 with reference TRBV28 and TRBJ2-1 gives the whole variable domain DVKVTQSSRYLVKRTGEKVFLECVQDMDHENMFWYRQDPGLGLRLIYFSYDVKMKEKGDIPEGYSVSREKKERFSLILESASTNQTSMYLCASSPRTGRDNEQFFGPGTRLTVL.

The rearrangement joins TRBV6-5 to TRBJ2-2; 9 bases match TRBD1. Germline loops: CDR1 MNHEY, CDR2 SVGAGI. The CDR3 is made up of 15 amino acids. The J segment lost 5 bases and the V segment lost 6 bases, leaving 7 bases of the junction unmatched. The CDR3 spells CASRINRGRTGELFF. CDR3 nucleotide sequence: TGTGCCAGCAGGATCAACAGGGGGCGAACCGGGGAGCTGTTTTTT.

The table lists this clone with a few counts. The chain has TRBV7-9 and TRBJ2-1; the match to TRBD1 covers 12 bases. The CDR3 is 17 amino acids. The trim removed 5 bases at V and 8 bases at J, leaving 13 bases unmatched. CDR1 is SEHNR, CDR2 FQNEAQ, per germline (reference sequence). The CDR3 is CASSPSPGQGASDEQFF. The CDR3, as DNA: TGTGCCAGCAGCCCCTCACCGGGACAGGGGGCGAGCGATGAGCAGTTCTTC. The full variable domain, with the rest looked up from reference TRBV7-9 and TRBJ2-1, is DTGVSQNPRHKITKRGQNVTFRCDPISEHNRLYWYRQTLGQGPEFLTYFQNEAQLEKSRLLSDRFSAERPKGSFSTLEIQRTEQGDSAMYLCASSPSPGQGASDEQFFGPGTRLTVL.

The CDR3 region is CASSDGQGAAQPQHF. CDR3 DNA sequence: TGTGCCAGCAGTGACGGCCAGGGGGCTGCCCAGCCCCAGCATTTT. This chain links TRBV6-4 with TRBJ1-5, with 8 nucleotides matching TRBD1. V was clipped by 2 bases and J by 7 bases; unmatched bases: 7. Germline V lookup: CDR1 MRHNA, CDR2 SNTAGT. This CDR3 comprises 15 residues.

The J gene is TRBJ1-4, the V gene TRBV4-2, with TRBD1 as a possible D gene (6 bases). V shed 1 base and J shed 8 bases, with 14 bases lying between them. Germline V lookup: CDR1 LGHNA, CDR2 YNFKEQ. This CDR3 is built from 15 residues. The CDR3 sequence is CASSQARGALEKLFF. CDR3 coding DNA: TGTGCCAGCAGCCAAGCTCGGGGGGCTTTGGAAAAACTGTTTTTT.

This clone appeared once. This chain joins TRBV7-2 and TRBJ1-6; possible D gene TRBD1, 5 bases. V was trimmed by 2 bases and J by 4 bases, leaving 21 bases between them. The CDR3 consists of 19 residues. CDR1 is SGHTA and CDR2 is FQGNSA in the germline V gene. The CDR3 loop is CASSLFSIANRGYNSPLHF. Written as DNA, the CDR3 is TGTGCCAGCAGCTTATTTTCAATCGCGAATAGGGGATATAATTCACCCCTCCACTTT.

V and J are TRBV30 and TRBJ1-5; TRBD1 matches at 10 bases. The CDR3 runs 16 residues. The trim removed 2 bases at V and 5 bases at J, leaving 9 bases unmatched. Germline values: CDR1 GTSNPN, CDR2 SVGIG (reference sequence). The CDR3 region is CAWSTGLGQGYQPQHF. CDR3 DNA sequence: TGTGCCTGGAGTACGGGGCTGGGACAGGGGTATCAGCCCCAGCATTTT. The full variable domain, in which reference TRBV30 and TRBJ1-5 provide the parts outside the CDR3, is SQTIHQWPATLVQPVGSPLSLECTVEGTSNPNLYWYRQAAGRGLQLLFYSVGIGQISSEVPQNLSASRPQDRQFILSSKKLLLSDSGFYLCAWSTGLGQGYQPQHFGDGTRLSIL.

V and J are TRBV19 and TRBJ1-5; no reliable D call. Germline CDR1 LNHDA, CDR2 SQIVND (reference sequence). Trimming cost V 3 bases and J 0 bases, with 9 bases left between them. There are 15 residues in the CDR3. The CDR3 nucleotides are TGTGCCAGTAGTATTGGGCTCGGTAGCAATCAGCCCCAGCATTTT. Translating gives CASSIGLGSNQPQHF.